A selection of T cell receptor beta chains follows, all from one sample in a study of cytomegalovirus exposure and HLA in healthy donors. Sequencing was performed with immunoSEQ multiplex PCR; in TCRdb, only in-frame clones are kept and a portion is missing. The repertoire holds 150,000 to 200,000 clones, about four fifths seen once, with about 1.4% in the top ten. The sequenced sample was PBMCs. These receptors came from a woman aged 45-59 years in good health and CMV-seronegative. The CDR3 runs from the conserved cysteine through the conserved F or W. The D gene is left open where the match is weak. Clone size is not always given. Where it is, it says once, few, many or a class for expanded clones.

abundance,j_gene,d_gene,v_gene,CDR3aa,CDR3nt
.,TRBJ2-1,.,TRBV10-3,CAISESGGQGFYNEQFF,TGTGCCATCAGTGAGTCGGGAGGGCAGGGGTTCTACAATGAGCAGTTCTTC
.,TRBJ2-2,TRBD1,TRBV7-2,CASSLGDRLTGELFF,TGTGCCAGCAGCCTCGGGGACAGACTGACCGGGGAGCTGTTTTTT
.,TRBJ2-5,TRBD1,TRBV14,CASSQDRDLQETQYF,TGTGCCAGCAGCCAGGACAGGGATCTCCAAGAGACCCAGTACTTC
.,TRBJ2-7,.,TRBV9,CASSPQGSAGDEQYF,TGTGCCAGCAGCCCCCAGGGAAGCGCAGGGGACGAGCAGTACTTC
.,TRBJ1-1,.,TRBV2,CASSDGGGIEAFF,TGTGCCAGCAGTGATGGTGGGGGGATTGAAGCTTTCTTT
.,TRBJ1-1,.,TRBV7-8,CASSSQRGEAFF,TGTGCCAGCAGCTCGCAACGGGGTGAAGCTTTCTTT
.,TRBJ2-1,TRBD2,TRBV7-3,CASSPVAGGQYNEQFF,TGTGCCAGCAGCCCAGTAGCGGGGGGCCAGTACAATGAGCAGTTCTTC
.,TRBJ1-1,.,TRBV7-9,CSSSPDTNTEAFF,TGTTCCAGCAGCCCAGACACGAACACTGAAGCTTTCTTT
.,TRBJ2-7,.,TRBV6-5,CASSYWPPPYEQYF,TGTGCCAGCAGTTACTGGCCACCCCCCTACGAGCAGTACTTC
.,TRBJ2-7,.,TRBV7-6,CASSLSESYEQYF,TGTGCCAGCAGCTTGAGTGAATCCTACGAGCAGTACTTC
.,TRBJ2-7,.,TRBV28,CASSPYTSPSTGQYF,TGTGCCAGCAGTCCATATACTTCTCCCTCTACAGGGCAGTACTTC
.,TRBJ1-5,.,TRBV19,CASTPSARDNQPQHF,TGTGCCAGTACCCCTTCGGCCAGGGACAATCAGCCCCAGCATTTT
.,TRBJ2-5,TRBD2,TRBV29-1,CSVLLAGGPGTQYF,TGCAGCGTACTACTAGCGGGAGGGCCCGGAACCCAGTACTTC
once,TRBJ1-2,.,TRBV27,CASSLYTGLSYGYTF,TGTGCCAGCAGTTTGTATACAGGGCTTTCCTATGGCTACACCTTC
.,TRBJ2-7,.,TRBV18,CASSNLGQHYEQYF,TGTGCCAGCTCCAACCTCGGACAGCACTACGAGCAGTACTTC